This T cell receptor (beta chain) appears in the sequencing data of a study of control samples from healthy donors and cancer patients. Sequencing used immunoSEQ multiplex PCR; TCRdb keeps in-frame clones, though not all of them. The data hold about 130,000 clones, with just under 95% observed a single time. This clone was seen only once. This CDR3 is built from 14 residues. The V end lost 5 bases, the J end lost 1 base, and 11 bases lay between the germline ends. Per germline, CDR1 LNHDA and CDR2 SQIVND (reference sequence). Sequencing used PBMCs. This receptor was obtained from a man aged 55-75 years with colorectal cancer. The chain combines TRBV19 with TRBJ1-2; D is uncertain. The CDR3 loop is CASSPLAGNYGYTF. CDR3 coding DNA: TGTGCCAGTAGTCCGCTAGCGGGTAACTATGGCTACACCTTC.